What follows are 18 T cell receptor beta chains derived from one specimen sequenced in a study of T cells in narcolepsy. Assay used: immunoSEQ multiplex PCR; TCRdb lists only in-frame clones, some missing. The sample contains around 42,000 clones, approximately 88% of which appear only once. Sequencing was done on a sample of CD45RA- memory CD4+ T cells from PBMCs. Receptors were obtained from a human donor with narcolepsy.

The V call is TRBV4-2, the J call TRBJ1-5, with TRBD1 matching 8 bases. Trimming took 4 bases from V and 0 from J; bases not matched to a gene: 20. Germline V gene lookup returns CDR1 LGHNA and CDR2 YNFKEQ. The CDR3 contains 21 residues. CDR3 loop: CASSPGAPGQAAPYSNQPQHF. CDR3 nucleotide sequence: TGTGCCAGCAGCCCCGGGGCCCCGGGACAGGCCGCCCCCTATAGCAATCAGCCCCAGCATTTT.

This sequence joins TRBV6-5 and TRBJ2-1; TRBD1 agrees at 7 bases. J was trimmed by 9 bases and V by 0 bases; bases with no gene match: 11. This CDR3 spans 16 amino acids. CDR1 is MNHEY, CDR2 SVGAGI, per germline. The CDR3 nucleotides read TGTGCCAGCAGTTACTCGAACGGGCCTAGGGGGCCTGAGCAGTTCTTC. Protein sequence: CASSYSNGPRGPEQFF.

This sequence joins TRBV19 and TRBJ1-5; D remains unclear. Germline V CDR1 and CDR2: LNHDA, SQIVND (reference sequence). The germline V and J ends were trimmed by 8 bases and 7 bases, with 21 bases remaining between them. The CDR3 totals 15 residues. The CDR3 DNA reads TGTGCCAGTTCCAAGCACCCAAGGACGGGCCAGCCCCAGCATTTT. It encodes CASSKHPRTGQPQHF.

This clone was found once. The V gene is TRBV5-1, the J gene TRBJ2-7; D tentatively fits TRBD1 or TRBD2 (5 bases each). V lost 4 bases, J lost 5 bases, and 19 bases lay in between. The CDR3 is 15 amino acids. Per germline, CDR1 SGHRS and CDR2 YFSETQ. The CDR3 sequence: CASSMGPRAVHEQYF. The CDR3 coding sequence is TGCGCCAGCAGCATGGGACCCAGGGCTGTCCACGAGCAGTACTTC.

The chain has TRBV5-5 and TRBJ1-1; 12 bases line up with TRBD1. The CDR3 has 14 amino acids. Per germline, CDR1 SGHKS and CDR2 YYEKEE (reference sequence). J was trimmed by 6 bases and V by 5 bases; bases with no gene match: 5. This CDR3 reads CASSRDRGLSEAFF. CDR3 nucleotide sequence: TGTGCCAGCAGTCGGGACAGGGGGCTCTCTGAAGCTTTCTTT.

The V gene is TRBV7-6, the J gene TRBJ2-1, with a possible D match to TRBD1 (6 bases). With 0 bases removed from V and 6 bases from J, the gap between germline ends came to 18 bases. Germline loops: CDR1 SGHVS, CDR2 FNYEAQ. The CDR3 is made up of 17 amino acids. Here the CDR3 reads CASSLASDSHLSNEQFF. For the CDR3, the DNA is TGTGCCAGCAGCTTAGCTTCGGACAGCCACCTCTCCAATGAGCAGTTCTTC.

CDR3 DNA: TGCGCCAGCAGCCAAGATGATAGAACAGCGCAGCATTTT. It codes for CASSQDDRTAQHF. The V call is TRBV4-3, the J call TRBJ1-5; D is undetermined. Trimming shortened V by 0 bases and J by 13 bases, and 13 bases separated the two germline ends. CDR3 length equals 13 residues. CDR1 and CDR2 (germline): LGHNA, YSLEER.

The gene calls are TRBV11-2 and TRBJ2-5; TRBD2 agrees at 10 bases. CDR3 length: 15 residues. Trimming took 3 bases from V and 7 from J; bases not matched to a gene: 8. The V gene's germline CDR1 is SGHAT and CDR2 FQNNGV. CDR3 amino acids: CASSLLASGGGTQYF. Written as DNA, the CDR3 is TGTGCCAGCAGCTTGCTGGCTAGCGGGGGTGGGACCCAGTACTTC.

CDR3 protein: CASRGIHEAFF. For the CDR3, the DNA is TGTGCCAGCCGGGGAATACATGAAGCTTTCTTT. The V call is TRBV5-5, the J call TRBJ1-1, with unresolved D. CDR1 and CDR2 (germline): SGHKS, YYEKEE (reference sequence). The V and J ends lost 7 bases and 7 bases respectively, with 11 bases between them. The CDR3 consists of 11 residues.

The chain combines TRBV27 with TRBJ1-1; D might be TRBD1 (5 bases). The CDR3 runs 15 residues. CDR1 is MNHEY and CDR2 is SMNVEV in the germline V gene (reference sequence). The V end lost 5 bases, the J end lost 4 bases, and 17 bases lay between the germline ends. The CDR3 DNA follows: TGTGCCAGCAGTCCGACGGGGGAGGGTCTCACTGAAGCTTTCTTT. Translated, it gives CASSPTGEGLTEAFF.

The chain joins TRBV7-3 to TRBJ2-7; D may be TRBD2 (5 bases). This CDR3 is built from 15 residues. Germline lookup yields CDR1 SGHTA and CDR2 FQGTGA. V gave up 2 bases and J gave up 2 bases, with 13 bases separating them. The CDR3 reads CASSLVGGGTYEQYF. In DNA form, the CDR3 reads TGTGCCAGCAGCTTAGTTGGCGGAGGAACCTACGAGCAGTACTTC.

The rearrangement links TRBV10-1 to TRBJ1-2; D unresolved. The CDR3 is 15 residues long. CDR1 and CDR2 from the germline V gene are WNHNN and SYGVQD (reference sequence). V shed 2 bases and J shed 4 bases, with 14 bases lying between them. CDR3 sequence: CASSEEAAIIYGYTF. The CDR3 nucleotides read TGCGCCAGCAGTGAGGAGGCGGCGATTATCTATGGCTACACCTTC.

The chain recombines TRBV28 with TRBJ1-4, with D maybe TRBD1 (5 bases). Germline V gives CDR1 MDHEN, CDR2 SYDVKM. The CDR3 contains 16 residues. The V and J ends lost 6 bases and 5 bases respectively, with 19 bases between them. The CDR3 bases are TGTGCCAGCAGCGTCCATATGGGGGGAGCAAATGAAAAACTGTTTTTT. Amino acid sequence: CASSVHMGGANEKLFF.

The V call is TRBV30, the J call TRBJ1-4; D might be TRBD1 (5 bases). This CDR3 contains 15 residues. With 3 bases removed from V and 7 bases from J, the gap between germline ends came to 18 bases. CDR1 GTSNPN and CDR2 SVGIG come from the germline V gene (reference sequence). This CDR3 reads CAWSPPAGRREKLFF. CDR3 sequence (DNA): TGTGCCTGGAGCCCCCCGGCAGGGAGGCGTGAAAAACTGTTTTTT.

CDR3 DNA: TGTGCCAGCAGCCCCAGTGGGTCCAACAATGAGCAGTTCTTC. This translates into CASSPSGSNNEQFF. The chain couples TRBV7-3 to TRBJ2-1; no clear D. This CDR3 spans 14 amino acids. Germline CDR1 SGHTA, CDR2 FQGTGA. V lost 5 bases to trimming and J lost 5 bases, with 13 bases between them.

The J gene is TRBJ2-1, the V gene TRBV5-8; D may correspond to TRBD1 or TRBD2 (6 bases each). The CDR3 sequence is 15 residues long. The germline V gene encodes CDR1 SGHTS and CDR2 YDEGEE. V lost 0 bases and J 7 bases, leaving 14 bases between the germline ends. The CDR3 sequence: CASSLGMGGRNEQFF. CDR3 coding DNA: TGTGCCAGCAGCTTGGGGATGGGGGGCCGAAATGAGCAGTTCTTC.

The CDR3 loop reads CSVLTGATEAFF. CDR3 nucleotide sequence: TGCAGCGTCCTTACAGGGGCAACTGAAGCTTTCTTT. The V call is TRBV29-1, the J call TRBJ1-1; 7 positions agree with TRBD1. Germline V gives CDR1 SQVTM, CDR2 ANQGSEA. The CDR3 loop spans 12 amino acids. J lost 5 bases, V lost 6 bases, and 6 bases had no gene match.

This clone occurred once. CDR3 in DNA: TGCGCCAGCAGCCAAGATCGCGGTAGCGGGGAGACCCAGTACTTC. This translates into CASSQDRGSGETQYF. V is TRBV4-3 and J is TRBJ2-5; the match to TRBD2 covers 7 bases. With V trimmed by 0 bases and J by 5 bases, 6 bases remained unmatched. Germline CDR1 LGHNA, CDR2 YSLEER. This CDR3 is 15 amino acids long.